Described below is a single TCR beta chain sequence and its context. Its antigen is currently unknown. These data are taken from a study of shared clonotypes between healthy human individuals. Study summary: Sampling drew on donors who were a couple of women and three men aged 18 to 49.

In the original workflow: With immunoSEQ giving junction-only sequences and no quality scores, filtering differed. Assay used: immunoSEQ multiplex PCR; TCRdb lists only in-frame clones, some missing. D and trimming were read from the DNA, whereas the V and J calls and clone size are those reported in that table. The sample has 600,000 to 750,000 clones; 72% are singletons. The study's findings and limits: Of the naive CD4 clonotypes, around 5.2% were shared across several donors. It was the non-shared clonotypes that had lower generation probabilities than clonotypes shared by all four donors.

This TCR was sampled from a woman aged 30 to 39 in good health. The sequencing input was memory CD4+ T cells sorted from blood. Regarding subset: CD45RA-negative fraction.

The CDR3 DNA reads as TGTGCCAGCTCACCGGGGACGAGACCAGGCTACACCTTC. Translating gives CASSPGTRPGYTF. This chain links TRBV18 with TRBJ1-2; the D gene is possibly TRBD1 (5 bases). The CDR3 runs 13 residues. Trimming stripped 3 bases from V and 8 bases from J, with 13 bases between. Germline V gene data show CDR1 as KGHSH and CDR2 as LQKENI.